This T cell receptor (beta chain) is drawn from a study of Graves' ophthalmopathy and Graves' hyperthyroidism. CDR3 length: 13 residues. Trimming at V came to 7 bases and at J to 3 bases, leaving 9 bases not matched to a gene. Looked up from germline, CDR1 is SQVTM and CDR2 is ANQGSEA. The study, taken as a whole, reports: Both an approximately 70% sensitivity and an approximately 75% specificity characterized the model's predictions of ophthalmopathy progression.

RNA transcripts were the source from which TCR beta CDR3 regions were amplified. First-round RT-PCR used HTBI primers; second-round multiplex PCR followed. TCRdb fed the multiplex PCR reads into MiXCR, producing one record per CDR3 protein. The repertoire consists of more than 550,000 distinct CDR3 sequences, with under 50% occurring once and the leading ten covering 3% to 3.5%. Under 3 months in duration, the ophthalmopathy in affected donors had moderate-to-severe activity, CAS ≥3 and NOSPECS ≥4. Comment on this clonotype: Its target is unknown.

This sequence joins TRBV29-1 and TRBJ2-7; 7 nucleotides agree with TRBD1. Source material: peripheral blood. The clonotype was recovered from an adult man with Graves' ophthalmopathy. This CDR3 is CSGETGSGYEQYF. CDR3 nucleotide sequence: TGCAGCGGAGAGACAGGGAGTGGCTACGAGCAGTACTTC.